This TCR beta chain is from a study of blood T cell repertoires in COVID-19. Produced via immunoSEQ multiplex PCR; TCRdb's table is partial and in-frame only. The table has 130,000 to 150,000 clones, about four fifths seen once. V lost 3 bases and J lost 5; bases outside the gene matches: 8. CDR1 and CDR2 from the germline V gene are SGHAT and FQNNGV. The CDR3 has 15 amino acids. Specimen: PBMCs or T cells enriched from blood (not recorded which). The receptor was derived from a man between 35 and 55 years old with acute COVID-19. The V call is TRBV11-2, the J call TRBJ2-5, with 8 positions matching TRBD1. CDR3 in DNA: TGTGCCAGCAGCTTCTTGGACAGGGAATCGGAGACCCAGTACTTC. This codes for CASSFLDRESETQYF. Full variable domain (rest looked up from reference TRBV11-2 and TRBJ2-5): EAGVAQSPRYKIIEKRQSVAFWCNPISGHATLYWYQQILGQGPKLLIQFQNNGVVDDSQLPKDRFSAERLKGVDSTLKIQPAKLEDSAVYLCASSFLDRESETQYFGPGTRLLVL.